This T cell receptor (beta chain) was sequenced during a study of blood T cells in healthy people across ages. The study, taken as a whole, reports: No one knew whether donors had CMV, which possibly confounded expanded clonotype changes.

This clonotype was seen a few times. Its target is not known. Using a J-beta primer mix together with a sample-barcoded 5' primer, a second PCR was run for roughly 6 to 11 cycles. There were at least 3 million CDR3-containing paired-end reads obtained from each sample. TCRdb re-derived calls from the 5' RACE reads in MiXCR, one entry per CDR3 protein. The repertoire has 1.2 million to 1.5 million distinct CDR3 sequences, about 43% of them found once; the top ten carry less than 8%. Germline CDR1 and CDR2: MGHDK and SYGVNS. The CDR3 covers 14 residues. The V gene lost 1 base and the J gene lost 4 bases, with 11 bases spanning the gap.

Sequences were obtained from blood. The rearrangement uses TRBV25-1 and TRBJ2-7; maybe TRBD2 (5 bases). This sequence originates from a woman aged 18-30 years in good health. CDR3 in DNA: TGTGCCAGCAGTGAATTGAGGGAGCGGTACGAGCAGTACTTC. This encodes CASSELRERYEQYF.